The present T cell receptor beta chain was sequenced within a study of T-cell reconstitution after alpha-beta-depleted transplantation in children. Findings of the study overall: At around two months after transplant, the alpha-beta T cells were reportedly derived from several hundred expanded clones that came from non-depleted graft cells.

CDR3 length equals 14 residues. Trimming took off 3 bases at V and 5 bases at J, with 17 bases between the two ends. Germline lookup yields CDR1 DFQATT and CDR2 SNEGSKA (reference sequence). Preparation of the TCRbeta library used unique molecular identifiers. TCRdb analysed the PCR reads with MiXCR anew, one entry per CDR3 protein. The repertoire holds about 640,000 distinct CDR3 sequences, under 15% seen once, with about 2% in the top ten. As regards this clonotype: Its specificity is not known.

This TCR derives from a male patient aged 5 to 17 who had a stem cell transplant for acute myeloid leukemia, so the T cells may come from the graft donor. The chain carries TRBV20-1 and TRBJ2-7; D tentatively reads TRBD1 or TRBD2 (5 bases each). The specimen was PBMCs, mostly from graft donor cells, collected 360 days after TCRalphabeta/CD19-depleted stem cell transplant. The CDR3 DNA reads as TGCAGTGCTAGCCCACCCGTTAGGGACCACGAGCAGTACTTC. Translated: CSASPPVRDHEQYF.